The following is a T cell receptor (beta chain) sequence with its context. Germline CDR1 reads LNHDA; CDR2 reads SQIVND (reference sequence). The CDR3 consists of 14 residues. V was trimmed by 2 bases and J by 8 bases, leaving 13 bases between them. This record belongs to a study of blood T cell repertoires in COVID-19. Study-level background: T cells, B-cell-depleted T cells, or PBMCs provided the cDNA or gDNA that served as material.

Clones were read by immunoSEQ multiplex PCR, and TCRdb kept only the in-frame ones, dropping some. The table has 190,000 or so clones, just under 85% seen once; the top ten hold about 6.9%. J is TRBJ2-1 and V is TRBV19; tentative D call: TRBD1 (6 bases). This receptor was obtained from a human donor with acute or convalescent COVID-19. The donor label of this sample is uncertain. Material for sequencing was peripheral blood. The CDR3, as DNA: TGTGCCAGTAGTATAAGGGGGAGTAGCGATGAGCAGTTCTTC. This gives the protein CASSIRGSSDEQFF.